This entry concerns a single T cell receptor beta chain. The CDR3 loop spans 16 amino acids. V dropped 5 bases and J dropped 0; count of bases not matched to a gene: 4. From germline, CDR1 is MNHEY and CDR2 SMNVEV (reference sequence). CD8 cells classed as naive were CD45RO-negative and positively selected for CCR7, excluding terminally differentiated effector memory CD45RA+ cells. These data originate in a study of shared clonotypes between healthy human individuals. The wider study: Every donor yielded three CD4 naive, three CD4 memory, two CD8 naive and one CD8 memory plate.

Genomic DNA (from each subset) was split evenly across several immunoSEQ plates. Tens of thousands of T cell genomes (about 0.2 ug DNA) went into each sorted-subset replicate. This table comes from immunoSEQ multiplex PCR, and its TCRdb copy is limited to in-frame clones, with some not included. The sample holds around 1,900,000 clones, about 93% seen once. The receptor's source is a man in his late teens or twenties in good health. Some clones in this sample may be carry-over from other donors' samples. This sequence joins TRBV27 and TRBJ2-2, with 9 bases identical to TRBD2. The sample was naive CD8+ T cells from PBMCs. The CDR3 here is CASSAGLAPNTGELFF. In nucleotides, the CDR3 is TGTGCCAGCAGTGCCGGACTAGCGCCGAACACCGGGGAGCTGTTTTTT.